The 11 T cell receptor beta chains below were found in one sample sequenced in a study of T cell responses to AZD1222 COVID-19 vaccine listed by TCRdb under 2021. Explained via the paper, the time point label denotes: baseline before first vaccination. The library came from the immunoSEQ multiplex PCR assay. As stored in TCRdb, this immuneACCESS dataset retains in-frame rearrangements with V and J assigned. A fraction of the clones does not appear; measured against another copy, unresolved V genes explain less than half of the discrepancy, and the remainder lacks a known reason. The sample table records 100,000 or so clones; approximately 87% of these occur just once. The top ten clonotypes cover more than 10% of the sample. The material sequenced was peripheral blood, taken on day 0 of AZD1222 vaccination. These receptors all come from an adult in good health.

The chain carries TRBV9 and TRBJ2-3, with D hard to call. Per germline, CDR1 SGDLS and CDR2 YYNGEE. The CDR3 is 19 amino acids. The V end lost 0 bases, the J end lost 2 bases, and 22 bases lay between the germline ends. The CDR3 loop reads CASSVAELSGNGNTDTQYF. Here the CDR3 DNA reads TGTGCCAGCAGCGTAGCTGAGCTCTCGGGTAATGGTAACACAGATACGCAGTATTTT.

This clone was observed a single time. V and J are TRBV28 and TRBJ1-5; the D gene is possibly TRBD1 (6 bases). This CDR3 region has 15 residues. V lost 2 bases and J lost 3, with 11 bases in between. The germline V gene has CDR1 MDHEN and CDR2 SYDVKM. This CDR3 reads CASSLAQGYNQPQHF. The CDR3 DNA follows: TGTGCCAGCAGTTTAGCCCAGGGGTACAATCAGCCCCAGCATTTT.

This clone was seen a handful of times. The V and J genes are TRBV5-1 and TRBJ2-1; tentatively, D is TRBD1 or TRBD2 (5 bases each). Germline V gene lookup returns CDR1 SGHRS and CDR2 YFSETQ. The CDR3 extends over 16 amino acids. Trimming cost V 5 bases and J 1 base, with 16 bases left between them. Written as DNA, the CDR3 is TGCGCCAGCAGTCCCCGAGAGGGGTCGTCCTACAATGAGCAGTTCTTC. Protein sequence: CASSPREGSSYNEQFF. The entire variable domain, with the rest obtained from reference TRBV5-1 and TRBJ2-1, is as follows: KAGVTQTPRYLIKTRGQQVTLSCSPISGHRSVSWYQQTPGQGLQFLFEYFSETQRNKGNFPGRFSGRQFSNSRSEMNVSTLELGDSALYLCASSPREGSSYNEQFFGPGTRLTVL.

The chain recombines TRBV24-1 with TRBJ2-3, with no clear D. In germline, CDR1 is KGHDR, CDR2 SFDVKD. Trimming removed 10 bases at V and 1 base at J, with 5 bases between. This CDR3 is 11 amino acids long. The CDR3 protein is CATRGTDTQYF. The CDR3 DNA is TGTGCCACAAGGGGCACAGATACGCAGTATTTT.

This clone was seen a single time. The chain joins TRBV30 to TRBJ2-7, with a tentative D call TRBD1 (5 bases). From germline, CDR1 is GTSNPN and CDR2 SVGIG (reference sequence). CDR3 length: 13 amino acids. Trimming stripped 1 base from V and 6 bases from J, with 13 bases between. The DNA for the CDR3 is TGTGCCTGGAGTGAGTTCAGGGAAGGCGAGCAGTACTTC. Translated: CAWSEFREGEQYF.

The table lists this clone with a count of one. The chain couples TRBV2 to TRBJ2-3; D gene uncertain. Trimming cost V 7 bases and J 1 base, with 12 bases left between them. The germline V gene encodes CDR1 SNHLY and CDR2 FYNNEI. This CDR3 is 14 amino acids long. The CDR3 sequence: CASMLQRGTDTQYF. In DNA, the CDR3 is TGTGCCAGCATGCTACAAAGGGGCACAGATACGCAGTATTTT.

This chain links TRBV29-1 with TRBJ2-1, with 12 bases identical to TRBD2. This CDR3 region has 14 residues. Looked up from germline, CDR1 is SQVTM and CDR2 is ANQGSEA. J was trimmed by 9 bases and V by 2 bases; bases with no gene match: 5. The CDR3 spells CSVERLAGVGEQFF. In nucleotides, the CDR3 is TGCAGCGTTGAAAGACTAGCGGGAGTTGGTGAGCAGTTCTTC.

CDR3 region: CASSLLQGGVEKLFF. CDR3 sequence (DNA): TGTGCCAGCAGTTTATTGCAGGGAGGGGTGGAAAAACTGTTTTTT. The J gene is TRBJ1-4, the V gene TRBV28, with D tentatively TRBD1 (5 bases). The CDR3 is 15 residues long. CDR1 and CDR2 from the germline V gene are MDHEN and SYDVKM. V lost 1 base and J 8 bases, leaving 14 bases between the germline ends.

J is TRBJ1-1 and V is TRBV7-9, with 10 bases matching TRBD1. The CDR3 consists of 14 residues. The V segment lost 6 bases and the J segment 5 bases; nucleotides outside the gene matches: 6. Germline CDR1 is SEHNR and CDR2 is FQNEAQ (reference sequence). CDR3 sequence (DNA): TGTGCCAGCAGTCCCGGACAGGGGGAAACTGAAGCTTTCTTT. Amino acids: CASSPGQGETEAFF.

This chain connects TRBV6-1 to TRBJ1-5, with TRBD1 matching over 7 bases. The CDR3 totals 18 residues. V shed 1 base, J shed 0 bases, and the junction held 9 bases outside the gene matches. CDR1 is MNHNS, CDR2 SASEGT, per germline. In DNA form, the CDR3 reads TGTGCCAGCAGTGAAGTATCCAGGGGGTGGTATAGCAATCAGCCCCAGCATTTT. Protein: CASSEVSRGWYSNQPQHF.

The genes are TRBV7-3 and TRBJ2-1; 10 bases are a match to TRBD2. CDR1 SGHTA and CDR2 FQGTGA come from the germline V gene. This CDR3 has 14 amino acids. With V trimmed by 5 bases and J by 6 bases, 4 bases remained unmatched. CDR3 bases: TGTGCCAGCAGCCCTACTAGCGGGACCAATGAGCAGTTCTTC. Its protein product is CASSPTSGTNEQFF.